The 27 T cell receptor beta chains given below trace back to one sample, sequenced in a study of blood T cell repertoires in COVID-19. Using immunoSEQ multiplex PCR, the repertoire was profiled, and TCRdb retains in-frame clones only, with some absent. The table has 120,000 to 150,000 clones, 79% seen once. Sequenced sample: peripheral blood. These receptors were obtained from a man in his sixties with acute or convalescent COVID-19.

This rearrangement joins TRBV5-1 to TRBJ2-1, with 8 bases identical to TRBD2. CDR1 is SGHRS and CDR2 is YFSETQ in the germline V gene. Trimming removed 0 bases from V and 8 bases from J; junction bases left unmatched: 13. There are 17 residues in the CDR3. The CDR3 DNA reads TGCGCCAGCAGCTTGGCCGGGACGGGAGGGCCTAAGGATGAGCAGTTCTTC. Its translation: CASSLAGTGGPKDEQFF.

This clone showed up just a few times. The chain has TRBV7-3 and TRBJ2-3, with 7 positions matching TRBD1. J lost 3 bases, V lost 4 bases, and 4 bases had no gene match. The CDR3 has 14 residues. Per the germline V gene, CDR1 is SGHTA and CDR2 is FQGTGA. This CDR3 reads CASSSGQSTDTQYF. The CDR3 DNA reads TGTGCCAGCAGCTCGGGACAGTCAACAGATACGCAGTATTTT.

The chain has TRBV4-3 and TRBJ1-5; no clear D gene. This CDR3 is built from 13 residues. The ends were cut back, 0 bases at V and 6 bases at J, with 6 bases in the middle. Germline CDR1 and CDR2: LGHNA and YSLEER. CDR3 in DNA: TGCGCCAGCAGCCAAGATACGAGTCAGCCCCAGCATTTT. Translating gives CASSQDTSQPQHF.

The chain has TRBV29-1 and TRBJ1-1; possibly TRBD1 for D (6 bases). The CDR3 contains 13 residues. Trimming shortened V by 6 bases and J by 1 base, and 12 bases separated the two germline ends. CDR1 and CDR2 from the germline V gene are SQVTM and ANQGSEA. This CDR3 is CSVGPGQNTEAFF. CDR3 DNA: TGCAGCGTGGGACCGGGACAGAACACTGAAGCTTTCTTT.

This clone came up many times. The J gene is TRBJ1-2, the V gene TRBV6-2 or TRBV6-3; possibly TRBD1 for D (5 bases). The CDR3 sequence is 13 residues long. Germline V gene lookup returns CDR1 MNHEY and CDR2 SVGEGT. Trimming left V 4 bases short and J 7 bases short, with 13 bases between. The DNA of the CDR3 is TGTGCCAGCAGTTCCTTTCAGGGTCGTGGCTACACCTTC. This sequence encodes CASSSFQGRGYTF.

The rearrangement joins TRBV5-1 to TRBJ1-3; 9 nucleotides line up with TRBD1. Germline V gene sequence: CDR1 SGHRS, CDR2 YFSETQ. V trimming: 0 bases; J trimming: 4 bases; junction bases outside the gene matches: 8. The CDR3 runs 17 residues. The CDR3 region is CASSLDFRGTGGNTIYF. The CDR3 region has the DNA TGCGCCAGCAGCTTGGATTTCCGGGGGACAGGGGGAAACACCATATATTTT. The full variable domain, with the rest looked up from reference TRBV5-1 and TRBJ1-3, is KAGVTQTPRYLIKTRGQQVTLSCSPISGHRSVSWYQQTPGQGLQFLFEYFSETQRNKGNFPGRFSGRQFSNSRSEMNVSTLELGDSALYLCASSLDFRGTGGNTIYFGEGSWLTVV.

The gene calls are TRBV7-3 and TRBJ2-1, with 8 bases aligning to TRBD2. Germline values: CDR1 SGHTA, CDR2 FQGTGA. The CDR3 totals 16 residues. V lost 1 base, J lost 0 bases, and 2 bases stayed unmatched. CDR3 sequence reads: CASSLMGLDSYNEQFF. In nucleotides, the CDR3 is TGTGCCAGCAGCTTAATGGGACTAGACTCCTACAATGAGCAGTTCTTC.

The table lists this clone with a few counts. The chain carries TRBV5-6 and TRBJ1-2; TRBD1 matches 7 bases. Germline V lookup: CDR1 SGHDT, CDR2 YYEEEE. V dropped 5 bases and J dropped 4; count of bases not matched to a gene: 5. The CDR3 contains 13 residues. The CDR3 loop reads CASREQGSYGYTF. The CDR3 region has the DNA TGTGCCAGCAGGGAACAGGGGTCCTATGGCTACACCTTC.

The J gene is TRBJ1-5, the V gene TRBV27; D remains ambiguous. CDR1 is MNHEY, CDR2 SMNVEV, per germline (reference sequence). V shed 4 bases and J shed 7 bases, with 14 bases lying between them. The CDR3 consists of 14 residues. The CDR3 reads CASSSNLEAQPQHF. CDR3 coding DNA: TGTGCCAGCAGTTCAAACCTGGAGGCCCAGCCCCAGCATTTT.

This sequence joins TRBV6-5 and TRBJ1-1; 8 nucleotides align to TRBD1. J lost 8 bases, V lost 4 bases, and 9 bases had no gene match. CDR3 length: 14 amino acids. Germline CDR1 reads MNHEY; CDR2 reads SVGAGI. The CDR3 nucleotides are TGTGCCAGCAGTTTTGGACAGGGTTTGGGGGAAGCTTTCTTT. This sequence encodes CASSFGQGLGEAFF.

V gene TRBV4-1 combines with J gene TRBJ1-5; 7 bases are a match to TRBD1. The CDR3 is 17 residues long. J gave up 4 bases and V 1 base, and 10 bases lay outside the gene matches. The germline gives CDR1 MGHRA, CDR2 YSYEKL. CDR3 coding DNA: TGCGCCAGCAGCCAAGGTATCCTGGGACAGATTAATCAGCCCCAGCATTTT. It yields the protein CASSQGILGQINQPQHF.

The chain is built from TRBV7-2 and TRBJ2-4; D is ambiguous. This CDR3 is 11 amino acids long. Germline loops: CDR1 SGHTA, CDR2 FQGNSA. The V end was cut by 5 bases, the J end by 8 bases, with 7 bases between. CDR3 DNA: TGTGCCAGCAGCCCCTCCGACATTCAGTACTTC. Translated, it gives CASSPSDIQYF.

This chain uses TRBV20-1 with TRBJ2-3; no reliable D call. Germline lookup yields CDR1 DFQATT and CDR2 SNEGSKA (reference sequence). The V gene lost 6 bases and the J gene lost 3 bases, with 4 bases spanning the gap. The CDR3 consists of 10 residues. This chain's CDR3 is CSAMTDTQYF. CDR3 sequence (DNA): TGCAGTGCCATGACAGATACGCAGTATTTT.

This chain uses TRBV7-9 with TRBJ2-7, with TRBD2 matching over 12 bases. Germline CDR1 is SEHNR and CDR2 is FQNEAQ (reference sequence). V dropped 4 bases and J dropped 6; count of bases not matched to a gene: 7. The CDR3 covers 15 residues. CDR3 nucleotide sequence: TGTGCCAGCAGCTCACCTAGCGGGAGGGCGGGCGAGCAGTACTTC. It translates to CASSSPSGRAGEQYF.

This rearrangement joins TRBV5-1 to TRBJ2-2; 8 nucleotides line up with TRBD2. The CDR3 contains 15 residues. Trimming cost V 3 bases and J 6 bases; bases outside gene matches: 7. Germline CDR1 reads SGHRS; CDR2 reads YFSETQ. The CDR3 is CASSSGLAFSGELFF. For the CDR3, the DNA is TGCGCCAGCAGCTCCGGACTAGCATTCTCCGGGGAGCTGTTTTTT. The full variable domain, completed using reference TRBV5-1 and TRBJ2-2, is KAGVTQTPRYLIKTRGQQVTLSCSPISGHRSVSWYQQTPGQGLQFLFEYFSETQRNKGNFPGRFSGRQFSNSRSEMNVSTLELGDSALYLCASSSGLAFSGELFFGEGSRLTVL.

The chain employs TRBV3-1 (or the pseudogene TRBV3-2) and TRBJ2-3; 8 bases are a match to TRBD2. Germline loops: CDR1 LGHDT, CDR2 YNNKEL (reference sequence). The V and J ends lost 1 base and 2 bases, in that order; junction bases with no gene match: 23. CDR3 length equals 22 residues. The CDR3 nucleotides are TGTGCCAGCAGCCAAGTTTGGGAAAGCGGGAGTAACCCAGTACTTTACACAGATACGCAGTATTTT. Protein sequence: CASSQVWESGSNPVLYTDTQYF.

This CDR3 is CAWTSGIETQYF. DNA for the CDR3: TGTGCCTGGACTAGCGGAATCGAGACCCAGTACTTC. V usage is TRBV30 and J usage is TRBJ2-5; 7 bases are shared with TRBD2. J lost 5 bases, V lost 4 bases, and 4 bases had no gene match. Looked up from germline, CDR1 is GTSNPN and CDR2 is SVGIG (reference sequence). CDR3 size: 12 residues.

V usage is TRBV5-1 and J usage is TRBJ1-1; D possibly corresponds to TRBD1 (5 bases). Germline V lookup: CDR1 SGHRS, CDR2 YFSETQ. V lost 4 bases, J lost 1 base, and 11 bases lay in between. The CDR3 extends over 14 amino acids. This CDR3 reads CASSLRGENTEAFF. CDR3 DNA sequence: TGCGCCAGCAGCCTCCGGGGGGAGAACACTGAAGCTTTCTTT.

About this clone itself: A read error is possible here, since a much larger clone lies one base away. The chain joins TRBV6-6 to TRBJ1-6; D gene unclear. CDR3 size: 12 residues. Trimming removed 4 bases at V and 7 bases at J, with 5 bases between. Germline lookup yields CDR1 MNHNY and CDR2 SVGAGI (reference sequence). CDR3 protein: CASSSLNSPLHF. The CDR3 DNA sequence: TGTGCCAGCAGTTCCCTGAATTCACCCCTCCACTTT.

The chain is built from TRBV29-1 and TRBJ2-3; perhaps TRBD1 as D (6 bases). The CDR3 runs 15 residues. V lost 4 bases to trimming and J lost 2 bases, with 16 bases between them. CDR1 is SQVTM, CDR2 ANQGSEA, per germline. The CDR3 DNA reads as TGCAGCGTTGCCCGCGGTACAGGGCACACAGATACGCAGTATTTT. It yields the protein CSVARGTGHTDTQYF.

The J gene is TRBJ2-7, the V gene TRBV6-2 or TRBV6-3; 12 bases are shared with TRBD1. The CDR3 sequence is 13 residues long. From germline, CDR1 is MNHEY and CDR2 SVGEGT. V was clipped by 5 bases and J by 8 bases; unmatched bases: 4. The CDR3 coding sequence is TGTGCCAGCAGTCACGGGACAGGGGGCCAGCAGTACTTC. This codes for CASSHGTGGQQYF.

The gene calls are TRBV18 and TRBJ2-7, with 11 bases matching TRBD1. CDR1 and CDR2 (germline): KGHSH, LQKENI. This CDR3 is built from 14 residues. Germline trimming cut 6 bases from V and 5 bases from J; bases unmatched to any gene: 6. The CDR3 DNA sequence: TGTGCCAGCTCTCTTCGGACAGGGGGCGACGAGCAGTACTTC. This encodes CASSLRTGGDEQYF.

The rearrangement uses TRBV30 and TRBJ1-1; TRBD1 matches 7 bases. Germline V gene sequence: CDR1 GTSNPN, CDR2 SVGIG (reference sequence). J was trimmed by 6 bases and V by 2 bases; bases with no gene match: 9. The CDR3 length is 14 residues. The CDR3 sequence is CAWSNLRQGAEAFF. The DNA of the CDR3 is TGTGCCTGGAGTAATTTACGGCAGGGGGCTGAAGCTTTCTTT.

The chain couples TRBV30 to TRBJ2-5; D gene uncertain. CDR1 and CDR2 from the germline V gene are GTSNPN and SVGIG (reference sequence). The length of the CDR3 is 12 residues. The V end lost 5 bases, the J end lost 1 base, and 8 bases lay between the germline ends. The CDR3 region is CAWGALQETQYF. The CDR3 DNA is TGTGCCTGGGGAGCCCTCCAAGAGACCCAGTACTTC. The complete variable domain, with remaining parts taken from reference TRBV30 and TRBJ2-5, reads SQTIHQWPATLVQPVGSPLSLECTVEGTSNPNLYWYRQAAGRGLQLLFYSVGIGQISSEVPQNLSASRPQDRQFILSSKKLLLSDSGFYLCAWGALQETQYFGPGTRLLVL.

The CDR3 DNA reads TGTGCCTCGACAGCGAGTTTAGCCAAAAACATTCAGTACTTC. Protein: CASTASLAKNIQYF. V gene TRBV30 combines with J gene TRBJ2-4; D possibly corresponds to TRBD1 (5 bases). CDR3 length: 14 amino acids. V dropped 7 bases and J dropped 0 bases, with 13 bases sitting between them. Per the germline V gene, CDR1 is GTSNPN and CDR2 is SVGIG (reference sequence).

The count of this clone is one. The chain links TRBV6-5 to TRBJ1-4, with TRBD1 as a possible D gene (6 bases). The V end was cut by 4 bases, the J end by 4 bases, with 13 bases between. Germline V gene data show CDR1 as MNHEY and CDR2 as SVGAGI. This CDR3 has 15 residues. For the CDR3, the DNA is TGTGCCAGCAGTTCTACAGGGTCGGGTAATGAAAAACTGTTTTTT. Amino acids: CASSSTGSGNEKLFF.

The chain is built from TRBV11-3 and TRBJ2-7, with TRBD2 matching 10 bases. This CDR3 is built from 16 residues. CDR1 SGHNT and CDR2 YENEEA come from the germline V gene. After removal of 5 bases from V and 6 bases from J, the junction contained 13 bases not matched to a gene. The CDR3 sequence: CASSPGAASGRGEQYF. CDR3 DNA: TGTGCCAGCAGCCCCGGGGCGGCTAGCGGGAGAGGCGAGCAGTACTTC.